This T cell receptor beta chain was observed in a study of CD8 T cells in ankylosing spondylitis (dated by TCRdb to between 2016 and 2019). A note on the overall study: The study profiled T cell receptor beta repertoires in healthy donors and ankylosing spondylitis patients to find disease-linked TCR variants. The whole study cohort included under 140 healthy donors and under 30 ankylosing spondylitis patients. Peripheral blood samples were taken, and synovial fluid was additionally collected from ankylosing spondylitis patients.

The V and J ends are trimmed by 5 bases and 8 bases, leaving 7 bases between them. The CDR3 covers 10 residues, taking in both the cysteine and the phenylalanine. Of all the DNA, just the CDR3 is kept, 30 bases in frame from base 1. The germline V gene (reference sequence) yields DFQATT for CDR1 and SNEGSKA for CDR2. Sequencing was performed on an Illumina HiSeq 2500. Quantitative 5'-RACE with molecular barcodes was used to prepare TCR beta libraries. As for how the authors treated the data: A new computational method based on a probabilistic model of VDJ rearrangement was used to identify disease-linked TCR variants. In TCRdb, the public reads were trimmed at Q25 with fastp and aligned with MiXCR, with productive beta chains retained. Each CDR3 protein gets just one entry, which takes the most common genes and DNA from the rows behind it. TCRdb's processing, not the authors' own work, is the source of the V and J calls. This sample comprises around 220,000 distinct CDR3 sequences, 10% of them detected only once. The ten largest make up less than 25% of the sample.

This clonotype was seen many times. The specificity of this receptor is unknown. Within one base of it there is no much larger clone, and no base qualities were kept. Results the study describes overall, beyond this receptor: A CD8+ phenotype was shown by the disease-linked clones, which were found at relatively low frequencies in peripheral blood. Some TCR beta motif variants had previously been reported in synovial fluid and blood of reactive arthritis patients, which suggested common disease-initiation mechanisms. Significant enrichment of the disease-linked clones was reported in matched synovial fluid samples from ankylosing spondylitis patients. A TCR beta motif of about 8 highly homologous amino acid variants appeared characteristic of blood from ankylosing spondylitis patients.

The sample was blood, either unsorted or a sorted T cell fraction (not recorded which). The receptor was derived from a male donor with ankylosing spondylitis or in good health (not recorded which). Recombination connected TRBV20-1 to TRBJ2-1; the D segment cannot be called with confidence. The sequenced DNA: TGCAGTGCTTTAGGGTATGAGCAGTTCTTC. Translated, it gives CSALGYEQFF.